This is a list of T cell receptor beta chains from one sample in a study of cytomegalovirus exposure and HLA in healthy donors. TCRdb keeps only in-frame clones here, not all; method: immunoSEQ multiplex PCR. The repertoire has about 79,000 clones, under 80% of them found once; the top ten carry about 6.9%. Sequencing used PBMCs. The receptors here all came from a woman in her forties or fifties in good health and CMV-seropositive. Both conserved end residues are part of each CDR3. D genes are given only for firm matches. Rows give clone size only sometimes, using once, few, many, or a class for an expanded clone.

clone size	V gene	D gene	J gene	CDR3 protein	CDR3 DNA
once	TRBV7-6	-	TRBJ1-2	CASSRTGDVDGYTF	TGTGCCAGCAGCAGAACGGGGGATGTTGATGGCTACACCTTC
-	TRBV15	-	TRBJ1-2	CATSRAAGTYGYTF	TGTGCCACCAGCAGAGCGGCAGGAACCTATGGCTACACCTTC
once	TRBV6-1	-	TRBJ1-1	CASSEPGTTEAFF	TGTGCCAGCAGTGAACCGGGAACCACTGAAGCTTTCTTT
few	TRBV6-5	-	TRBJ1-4	CASSYLLTGEKLFF	TGTGCCAGCAGTTACCTGCTTACAGGGGAAAAACTGTTTTTT
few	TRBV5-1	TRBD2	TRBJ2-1	CASSITVGGGQEQFF	TGCGCCAGCAGCATTACCGTTGGCGGGGGGCAGGAGCAGTTCTTC
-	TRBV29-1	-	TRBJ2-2	CSVRGGAGELFF	TGCAGCGTTAGGGGAGGTGCCGGGGAGCTGTTTTTT
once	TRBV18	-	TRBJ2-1	CASSPPAGAKSGQFF	TGTGCCAGCTCACCACCGGCAGGGGCTAAGAGTGGGCAGTTCTTC
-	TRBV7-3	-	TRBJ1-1	CASSRLRGNTEAFF	TGTGCCAGCAGCCGTTTACGGGGGAACACTGAAGCTTTCTTT
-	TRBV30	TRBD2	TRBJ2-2	CAWRAGANTGELFF	TGTGCCTGGAGAGCGGGGGCGAACACCGGGGAGCTGTTTTTT
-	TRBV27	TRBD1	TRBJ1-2	CASSALQGSSYGYTF	TGTGCCAGCAGTGCCTTACAGGGGTCAAGCTATGGCTACACCTTC
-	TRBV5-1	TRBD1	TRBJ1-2	CASRGDSWGYTF	TGCGCCAGCAGGGGGGACAGTTGGGGCTACACCTTC
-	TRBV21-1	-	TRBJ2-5	CASSPGHKETQYF	TGTGCCAGCAGCCCGGGACACAAAGAGACCCAGTACTTC
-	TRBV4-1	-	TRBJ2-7	CASSQEAGHNYEQYF	TGCGCCAGCAGCCAAGAAGCGGGACACAACTACGAGCAGTACTTC
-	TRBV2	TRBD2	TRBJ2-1	CASSGLAGYNEQFF	TGTGCCAGCAGTGGTCTAGCGGGCTACAATGAGCAGTTCTTC
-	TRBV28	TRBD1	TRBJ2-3	CASSPLGQGGTDTQYF	TGTGCCAGCAGTCCTCTGGGACAGGGAGGCACAGATACGCAGTATTTT
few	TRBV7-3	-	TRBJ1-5	CASSLTVDQPQHF	TGTGCCAGCAGCTTAACGGTAGATCAGCCCCAGCATTTT
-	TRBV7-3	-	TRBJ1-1	CASSNWVGENTEAFF	TGTGCCAGCAGCAACTGGGTGGGAGAGAACACTGAAGCTTTCTTT
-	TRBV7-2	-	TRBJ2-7	CASSPYYEQYF	TGTGCCAGCAGCCCGTACTACGAGCAGTACTTC
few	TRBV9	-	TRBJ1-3	CASSVPSSGNTIYF	TGTGCCAGCAGCGTGCCGAGCTCTGGAAACACCATATATTTT
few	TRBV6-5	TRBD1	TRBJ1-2	CASSYDRAYGYTF	TGTGCCAGCAGCTATGACAGGGCCTATGGCTACACCTTC
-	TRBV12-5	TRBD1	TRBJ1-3	CASGLVRQGAGNTIYF	TGTGCTAGTGGTTTGGTCCGACAGGGGGCTGGAAACACCATATATTTT
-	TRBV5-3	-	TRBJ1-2	CAEDVGEGYGYTF	TGTGCCGAGGATGTGGGGGAGGGCTATGGCTACACCTTC
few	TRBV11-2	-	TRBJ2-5	CASSLDRSWGQRQETQYF	TGTGCCAGCAGCTTAGATCGATCTTGGGGACAACGCCAAGAGACCCAGTACTTC
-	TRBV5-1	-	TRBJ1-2	CASSLEEFYGYTF	TGCGCCAGCAGCTTGGAAGAGTTCTATGGCTACACCTTC
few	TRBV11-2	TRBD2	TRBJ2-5	CASSPVALAGGRNQETQYF	TGTGCCAGCAGCCCAGTGGCACTAGCGGGGGGCCGAAACCAAGAGACCCAGTACTTC